The T cell receptor (beta chain) under discussion was sequenced for a study of graft-versus-host responses after intestinal transplantation. Turning to the study itself: Transplants were multivisceral, liver-intestinal, or isolated intestinal.

Clones were read by immunoSEQ multiplex PCR, and TCRdb kept only the in-frame ones, dropping some. Of more than 40,000 clones listed, around 95% are singletons. V was shortened by 10 bases and J by 1 base, with 16 bases between the two germline ends. Germline V lookup: CDR1 MRHNA, CDR2 SNTAGT. The CDR3 is 14 amino acids. Comments on this clone: No antigen is known for it.

The TCR sequence derives from a human donor who was the organ donor for an intestinal transplant. V is TRBV6-4 and J is TRBJ1-1, with a possible D match to TRBD1 (5 bases). The starting material was unstimulated CD8+ T cells sorted from spleen or lymph node cells, obtained before transplant. This CDR3 reads CATLSGTENTEAFF. The CDR3 DNA reads as TGTGCCACCCTTTCCGGGACCGAGAACACTGAAGCTTTCTTT.